This TCR beta chain was sequenced during a study of CD8+ T cells in alopecia areata. Researchers gathered lesional scalp punch biopsies and peripheral blood from patients with alopecia areata. Comments on this clone: The antigen is unknown.

V lost 7 bases to trimming and J lost 8 bases, with 12 bases between them. The germline V gene has CDR1 SQVTM and CDR2 ANQGSEA. The CDR3 runs to 12 residues. Extracted from the samples, RNA was reverse transcribed into cDNA to serve as the sequencing template. The data were produced by immunoSEQ multiplex PCR, yet TCRdb's version contains in-frame clones alone and is incomplete. The table records around 250,000 clones, 67% of them present only once. General study points: Higher clonality was seen in lesional scalp than in normal scalp, especially in alopecia totalis/universalis.

This TCR derives from a human donor with alopecia areata. Sequenced here: CD4+ T cells sorted from blood, sampled at week 0. V is TRBV29-1 and J is TRBJ1-6; possibly TRBD1 for D (5 bases). The CDR3 bases are TGCAGCGCACGGCTAGGGGATTCACCCCTCCACTTT. Amino acid sequence: CSARLGDSPLHF.